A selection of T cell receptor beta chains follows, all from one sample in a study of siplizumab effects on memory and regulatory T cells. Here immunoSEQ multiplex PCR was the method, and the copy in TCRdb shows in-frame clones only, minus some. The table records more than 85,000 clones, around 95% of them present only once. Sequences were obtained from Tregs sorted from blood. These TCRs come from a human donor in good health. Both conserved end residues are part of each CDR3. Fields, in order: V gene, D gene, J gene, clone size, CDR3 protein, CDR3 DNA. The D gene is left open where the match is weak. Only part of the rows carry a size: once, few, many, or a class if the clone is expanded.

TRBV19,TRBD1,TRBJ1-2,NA,CASSPGQGSGYTF,TGTGCCAGTTCGCCGGGACAGGGGTCCGGCTACACCTTC
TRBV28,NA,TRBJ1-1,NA,CASSAFAGSKKREAFF,TGTGCCAGCAGTGCCTTCGCCGGGTCAAAGAAGCGGGAAGCTTTCTTT
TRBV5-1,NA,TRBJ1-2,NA,CASSPGVGALVPSYGYTF,TGCGCCAGCAGCCCCGGGGTGGGGGCTCTTGTCCCAAGCTATGGCTACACCTTC
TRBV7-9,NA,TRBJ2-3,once,CASSLMAISTDTQYF,TGTGCCAGCAGCTTAATGGCCATTAGCACAGATACGCAGTATTTT
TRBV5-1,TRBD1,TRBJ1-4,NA,CASSVNRGSNEKLFF,TGCGCCAGCAGCGTTAACAGGGGAAGTAATGAAAAACTGTTTTTT
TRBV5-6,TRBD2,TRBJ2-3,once,CASSSNGLAGGPTDTQYF,TGTGCCAGCAGCTCAAACGGACTAGCGGGAGGGCCCACAGATACGCAGTATTTT
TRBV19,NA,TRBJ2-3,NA,CASSMLDSGTTDTQYF,TGTGCCAGTAGTATGTTGGACAGCGGAACCACAGATACGCAGTATTTT
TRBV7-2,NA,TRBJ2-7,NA,CAIDGSSYEQYF,TGTGCCATCGATGGTAGTTCCTACGAGCAGTACTTC
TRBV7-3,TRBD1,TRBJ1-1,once,CASSLTGGTEAFF,TGTGCCAGCAGCCTTACAGGGGGCACTGAAGCTTTCTTT
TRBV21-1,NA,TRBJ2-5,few,CASSNTRNYRPPQGSQYF,TGTGCCAGCAGCAACACCAGAAACTACAGGCCCCCCCAAGGCTCCCAGTACTTC
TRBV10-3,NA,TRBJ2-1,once,CAISALGVGAFF,TGTGCCATCAGTGCCCTTGGGGTGGGAGCGTTCTTC
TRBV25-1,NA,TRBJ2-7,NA,CASSEFTRYEQYF,TGTGCCAGCAGTGAATTTACTCGTTACGAGCAGTACTTC
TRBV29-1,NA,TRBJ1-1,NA,CSVVLRAGRGLMGTEAFF,TGCAGCGTTGTTTTGAGAGCAGGACGGGGTTTGATGGGAACTGAAGCTTTCTTT
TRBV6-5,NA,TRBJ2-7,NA,CASSLGLRLEQYF,TGTGCCAGCAGTTTGGGATTACGGCTAGAGCAGTACTTC
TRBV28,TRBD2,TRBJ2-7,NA,CASSFPPGTSGRDEQYF,TGTGCCAGCAGTTTTCCGCCGGGGACTAGCGGGAGAGATGAGCAGTACTTC
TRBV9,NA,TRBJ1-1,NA,CASSVAPGPNTEAFF,TGTGCCAGCAGCGTAGCGCCAGGACCGAACACTGAAGCTTTCTTT
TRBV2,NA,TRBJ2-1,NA,CATGSEFF,TGTGCCACCGGGTCGGAGTTCTTC
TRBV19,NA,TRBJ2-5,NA,CASRTSWEETQYF,TGTGCCAGCCGGACGTCCTGGGAAGAGACCCAGTACTTC
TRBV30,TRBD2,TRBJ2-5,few,CAWSVGGRVQETQYF,TGTGCCTGGAGTGTGGGGGGGAGGGTCCAAGAGACCCAGTACTTC
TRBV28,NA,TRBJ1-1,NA,CASSTRTEAFF,TGTGCCAGCAGCACTAGGACTGAAGCTTTCTTT
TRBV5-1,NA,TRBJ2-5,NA,CASSLSRETQYF,TGCGCCAGCAGCTTGTCCAGGGAGACCCAGTACTTC
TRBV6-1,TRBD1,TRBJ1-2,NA,CASSARDRANYGYTF,TGTGCCAGCAGTGCACGGGACAGGGCTAACTATGGCTACACCTTC
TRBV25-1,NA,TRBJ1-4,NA,CASTPGIRSWGEKLFF,TGTGCCAGCACCCCTGGGATTCGTTCGTGGGGTGAAAAACTGTTTTTT
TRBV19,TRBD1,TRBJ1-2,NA,CASSTRLGQVTSNYGYTF,TGTGCCAGTAGTACACGGCTGGGACAGGTAACCTCTAACTATGGCTACACCTTC
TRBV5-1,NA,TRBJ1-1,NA,CASSRPPDNTEAFF,TGCGCCAGCAGTCGGCCACCCGACAACACTGAAGCTTTCTTT
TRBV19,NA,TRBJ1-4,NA,CASSLGWKEKLFF,TGTGCCAGTAGTCTTGGGTGGAAAGAAAAACTGTTTTTT
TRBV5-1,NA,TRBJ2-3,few,CASSLAPDTQYF,TGCGCCAGCAGCTTGGCCCCAGATACGCAGTATTTT
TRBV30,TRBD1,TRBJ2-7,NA,CAMNTGVYEQYF,TGTGCCATGAACACAGGGGTCTACGAGCAGTACTTC
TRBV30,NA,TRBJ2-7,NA,CAWSLTGRRRGSRGEQYF,TGTGCCTGGAGTTTGACAGGACGGCGACGCGGGAGTCGGGGCGAGCAGTACTTC
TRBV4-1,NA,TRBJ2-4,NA,CASSRAGLSGNIQYF,TGCGCCAGCAGCCGGGCCGGTTTGTCGGGAAACATTCAGTACTTC
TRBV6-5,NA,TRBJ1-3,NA,CATTPAGGNTIYF,TGTGCCACCACCCCAGCGGGCGGAAACACCATATATTTT